The subject of this entry is one T cell receptor beta chain. This entry comes from a study of technical replicates of blood from a few donors. The CDR3 runs 12 residues. Germline CDR1 reads LNHDA; CDR2 reads SQIVND (reference sequence). The V gene end was trimmed by 4 bases and the J gene end by 11 bases; junction bases not matched to a gene: 5. The data were produced by immunoSEQ multiplex PCR, yet TCRdb's version contains in-frame clones alone and is incomplete. Among some 8,900 clones listed, roughly 91% were seen once. The specimen sequenced was PBMCs. The sequence was obtained from a human donor in good health. The chain recombines TRBV19 with TRBJ2-1; TRBD2 aligns across 7 bases. CDR3 loop: CASSTSGKKQFF. CDR3 in DNA: TGTGCCAGTAGTACAAGCGGGAAGAAGCAGTTCTTC. Full variable domain (remainder filled in from reference TRBV19 and TRBJ2-1): DGGITQSPKYLFRKEGQNVTLSCEQNLNHDAMYWYRQDPGQGLRLIYYSQIVNDFQKGDIAEGYSVSREKKESFPLTVTSAQKNPTAFYLCASSTSGKKQFFGPGTRLTVL.